The 3 T cell receptor beta chains given below trace back to one sample, sequenced in a study of blood T cells in healthy people across ages. Combining a sample-barcoded 5' primer with a J-beta primer mix, a second PCR ran for about 7 to 11 cycles. MiXCR, applied by TCRdb to the 5' RACE reads, yields one record per CDR3 protein. Here the sample spans some 900,000 distinct CDR3 sequences, 29% being singletons. Material: blood. All receptors derive from a woman at least 80 years old in good health.

This clonotype was seen only once. A much more abundant neighbour one base away suggests this may be a read error. The conserved phenylalanine or tryptophan normally closing the CDR3 is absent here, so this likely arose from a read error. The rearrangement links TRBV6-2 or TRBV6-3 to TRBJ2-1; D call uncertain. Trimming shortened V by 5 bases and J by 6 bases, and 11 bases separated the two germline ends. The CDR3 sequence is 13 residues long. Germline CDR1 MNHEY, CDR2 SVGEGT. This CDR3 is CASSPQNSNEQFV. The CDR3 DNA sequence: TGTGCCAGCAGTCCACAAAACAGCAATGAGCAGTTCGTC.

The CDR3 DNA reads as TGTGCCAGCAGCCAAGATTTGGTGCGGCAGTACAATGAGCAGTTCTTC. Amino acids: CASSQDLVRQYNEQFF. The rearrangement joins TRBV3-1 to TRBJ2-1; no clear D gene. Trimming left V 0 bases short and J 4 bases short, with 13 bases between. This CDR3 comprises 16 residues. The germline V gene encodes CDR1 LGHDT and CDR2 YNNKEL (reference sequence).

This sequence joins TRBV20-1 and TRBJ1-1; D is perhaps TRBD1 (5 bases). This CDR3 is built from 14 residues. The germline CDR1 and CDR2 sequences are DFQATT and SNEGSKA (reference sequence). CDR3: CRGEDVGENTEAFF. The CDR3 region has the DNA TGCAGGGGCGAGGACGTGGGGGAGAACACTGAAGCTTTCTTT.